The 22 T cell receptor beta chains below come from one sample, sequenced in a study of post-analysis software for immune sequencing data (dated by TCRdb to between 2014 and 2017). The antigens these receptors bind are not known. The library was generated by PCR. Instrument on record: Illumina HiSeq 2500. To reduce PCR and sequencing biases, unique molecular identifiers were built into the TCR beta cDNA libraries. TCRdb applied fastp at Q25 and MiXCR to the public reads, then kept only in-frame beta chains. One record per CDR3 amino acid sequence lists the most common genes and DNA. The sample yields roughly 430,000 distinct CDR3 sequences; 39% were counted once. The ten largest clones take up 6% to 9% of the sample. Overall study results and their limits: Significantly higher frequencies in patients than in controls were found for about five TRBV segments, including TRBV5-6, TRBV5-1 and TRBV20-1.

The sequenced sample was blood. Receptor source: a girl aged 2-10 years with multiple sclerosis.

This clonotype was seen only a few times. The chain couples TRBV2 to TRBJ2-1; 8 nucleotides line up with TRBD2. J gave up 2 bases and V 4 bases, and 10 bases lay outside the gene matches. CDR1 is SNHLY, CDR2 FYNNEI, per germline. This CDR3 region has 17 residues. The CDR3 nucleotides are TGTGCCAGCAGTGTACACGGGGGGGCCATCACCTACAATGAGCAGTTCTTC. This gives the protein CASSVHGGAITYNEQFF.

This clonotype was seen only a few times. The chain carries TRBV6-5 and TRBJ1-4; D is possibly TRBD1 (5 bases). The germline gives CDR1 MNHEY, CDR2 SVGAGI. V dropped 0 bases and J dropped 7 bases, with 12 bases sitting between them. The CDR3 is made up of 15 amino acids. CDR3 loop: CASSYSSGRGEKLFF. The CDR3 DNA reads as TGTGCCAGCAGTTACTCCTCCGGGAGGGGTGAAAAACTGTTTTTT.

This clonotype was seen more than once but under ten times. CDR3 coding DNA: TGTGCCAGCAGTCCGATAGCGGGAACCTACGAGCAGTACTTC. Its protein product is CASSPIAGTYEQYF. V usage is TRBV6-6 and J usage is TRBJ2-7; 8 bases align to TRBD2. The V segment lost 5 bases and the J segment 2 bases; nucleotides outside the gene matches: 5. The germline gives CDR1 MNHNY, CDR2 SVGAGI (reference sequence). The CDR3 is 14 amino acids.

The chain recombines TRBV7-9 with TRBJ1-5, with 7 bases fitting TRBD1. The CDR3 contains 16 residues. J gave up 9 bases and V 0 bases, and 11 bases lay outside the gene matches. Germline CDR1 and CDR2: SEHNR and FQNEAQ (reference sequence). Written as DNA, the CDR3 is TGTGCCAGCAGCTTAGCGCACGACAGGGAAGTTCGGCCCCAGCATTTT. Protein sequence: CASSLAHDREVRPQHF.

The chain employs TRBV7-2 and TRBJ2-5; 7 bases match TRBD1. Trimming removed 1 base from V and 5 bases from J; junction bases left unmatched: 10. This CDR3 has 16 amino acids. Germline-derived CDR1 and CDR2 are SGHTA and FQGNSA. The CDR3 DNA reads as TGTGCCAGCAGCTTAGAGGGGGCAGGGGTTTGGGAGACCCAGTACTTC. It is translated as CASSLEGAGVWETQYF.

The rearrangement links TRBV12-3 or TRBV12-4 to TRBJ2-5, with a weak D call TRBD2 (6 bases). V lost 4 bases, J lost 0 bases, and 9 bases lay in between. The CDR3 has 14 amino acids. CDR3 residues: CASSWGDHQETQYF. CDR3 sequence (DNA): TGTGCCAGCAGTTGGGGGGACCACCAAGAGACCCAGTACTTC.

CDR3 residues: CASRLGGLNTEAFF. DNA for the CDR3: TGTGCCAGCAGGCTCGGGGGCTTGAACACTGAAGCTTTCTTT. This chain links TRBV12-3 or TRBV12-4 with TRBJ1-1; perhaps TRBD1 as D (6 bases). V was cut by 6 bases and J by 0 bases, with 11 bases left in between. The CDR3 is made up of 14 amino acids.

This clonotype is a singleton in its sample. The chain has TRBV7-6 and TRBJ2-5; no reliable D call. The J call is uncertain, as TRBJ2-7 better fits the DNA end. The CDR3 is 15 residues long. In germline, CDR1 is SGHVS, CDR2 FNYEAQ. The CDR3 sequence: CASSGYGSRSYEQYF. For the CDR3, the DNA is TGTGCCAGCAGCGGGTATGGGTCCCGCTCCTACGAGCAGTACTTC.

A few counts support this clonotype. The chain has TRBV4-3 and TRBJ2-1; 8 bases align to TRBD1. J gave up 6 bases and V 6 bases, and 7 bases lay outside the gene matches. The CDR3 sequence is 14 residues long. Looked up from germline, CDR1 is LGHNA and CDR2 is YSLEER. The DNA for the CDR3 is TGCGCCAGCAGGACCGGGACAGGCTTCAATGAGCAGTTCTTC. Amino acid sequence: CASRTGTGFNEQFF.

The chain combines TRBV29-1 with TRBJ2-7; weak D call: TRBD2 (5 bases). Trimming cost V 5 bases and J 0 bases, with 14 bases left between them. Per germline, CDR1 SQVTM and CDR2 ANQGSEA. This CDR3 contains 14 residues. As DNA, the CDR3 is TGCAGCGTTTGGCCGGGGTCCAGCTCCTACGAGCAGTACTTC. Residues: CSVWPGSSSYEQYF.

There are a few counts of this clonotype. V gene TRBV12-3 or TRBV12-4 combines with J gene TRBJ1-5; a possible D gene is TRBD1 (6 bases). CDR3 length: 13 residues. V was trimmed by 4 bases and J by 10 bases, leaving 14 bases between them. CDR3 residues: CASSWAGALPQHF. In DNA form, the CDR3 reads TGTGCCAGCAGTTGGGCAGGGGCCCTTCCCCAGCATTTT.

This clonotype was seen a few times. This rearrangement joins TRBV12-3 or TRBV12-4 to TRBJ2-5; 8 bases agree with TRBD2. The CDR3 contains 13 residues. J lost 11 bases, V lost 5 bases, and 10 bases had no gene match. CDR3 loop: CASSSSGGVEQYF. CDR3 sequence (DNA): TGTGCCAGCAGTAGCAGCGGGGGTGTGGAGCAGTACTTC.

The rearrangement links TRBV18 to TRBJ2-7; 11 nucleotides match TRBD2. Germline trimming cut 3 bases from V and 5 bases from J; bases unmatched to any gene: 6. The CDR3 consists of 15 residues. Germline lookup yields CDR1 KGHSH and CDR2 LQKENI. Here the CDR3 reads CASSPGTSGWNEQYF. The CDR3 DNA is TGTGCCAGCTCACCCGGGACTAGCGGTTGGAACGAGCAGTACTTC.

The genes are TRBV5-1 and TRBJ2-4, with D perhaps assigned TRBD1 or TRBD2 (7 bases each). V shed 1 base and J shed 8 bases, with 16 bases lying between them. The CDR3 runs 15 residues. Germline V lookup: CDR1 SGHRS, CDR2 YFSETQ. The CDR3: CASSLSRGGRDIQYF. CDR3 DNA: TGCGCCAGCAGCTTGTCCAGGGGGGGCCGGGACATTCAGTACTTC. Full variable domain (missing parts from reference TRBV5-1 and TRBJ2-4): KAGVTQTPRYLIKTRGQQVTLSCSPISGHRSVSWYQQTPGQGLQFLFEYFSETQRNKGNFPGRFSGRQFSNSRSEMNVSTLELGDSALYLCASSLSRGGRDIQYFGAGTRLSVL.

Regarding this clonotype: A much larger clone lies one base from this, so it may be a read error. The chain employs TRBV12-3 or TRBV12-4 and TRBJ1-5, with no clear D. V dropped 4 bases and J dropped 5 bases, with 6 bases sitting between them. The CDR3 is 12 residues long. In DNA, the CDR3 is TGTGCCAGCAGTTCAGTGGATCAGCCCCAGCATTTT. Translation: CASSSVDQPQHF.

The chain joins TRBV20-1 to TRBJ1-2; D not resolved. Trimming pared 0 bases from V and 4 bases from J, leaving 12 bases between. CDR1 and CDR2 (germline): DFQATT, SNEGSKA (reference sequence). The CDR3 extends over 14 amino acids. CDR3: CSARDPDQPYGYTF. The CDR3 DNA sequence: TGCAGTGCTAGAGATCCGGACCAACCCTATGGCTACACCTTC.

The CDR3, as DNA: TGCAGTGCTAGAACGCAGGGGAGAGCCAAAAACATTCAGTACTTC. Protein product: CSARTQGRAKNIQYF. The rearrangement joins TRBV20-1 to TRBJ2-4; tentative D call: TRBD1 (6 bases). The ends were cut back, 2 bases at V and 0 bases at J, with 11 bases in the middle. The CDR3 totals 15 residues. Germline V lookup: CDR1 DFQATT, CDR2 SNEGSKA (reference sequence).

This chain connects TRBV28 to TRBJ2-1; TRBD2 aligns across 8 bases. In germline, CDR1 is MDHEN, CDR2 SYDVKM. This CDR3 comprises 13 residues. J lost 3 bases, V lost 10 bases, and 5 bases had no gene match. CDR3 nucleotides: TGTGCCACCCGGGAGGGGCTCTACAATGAGCAGTTCTTC. This codes for CATREGLYNEQFF. Full variable domain (outside the CDR3, taken from reference TRBV28 and TRBJ2-1): DVKVTQSSRYLVKRTGEKVFLECVQDMDHENMFWYRQDPGLGLRLIYFSYDVKMKEKGDIPEGYSVSREKKERFSLILESASTNQTSMYLCATREGLYNEQFFGPGTRLTVL.

Of note for this clonotype: At one end the junction does not follow the germline gene, possibly because of a read error. The J gene is TRBJ2-3, the V gene TRBV12-3 or TRBV12-4; perhaps TRBD1 as D (6 bases). The CDR3 has 14 residues. CDR3 region: CASGRGHSTDAQYF. The CDR3 DNA sequence: TGTGCCAGCGGAAGGGGACACAGCACAGATGCGCAGTATTTT.

The chain's CDR3 is CASSGDSLNGYTF. As DNA, the CDR3 is TGTGCCAGCAGTGGGGACAGTCTTAATGGCTACACCTTC. This chain links TRBV2 with TRBJ1-2, with 7 positions matching TRBD1. Germline-derived CDR1 and CDR2 are SNHLY and FYNNEI. CDR3 length: 13 amino acids. Germline trimming cut 4 bases from V and 6 bases from J; bases unmatched to any gene: 5.

The rearrangement joins TRBV12-3 or TRBV12-4 to TRBJ1-2; no clear D gene. The CDR3 length is 14 residues. V was shortened by 3 bases and J by 7 bases, with 15 bases between the two germline ends. CDR3 protein: CASSFGLELSGYTF. The CDR3 DNA is TGTGCCAGCAGTTTCGGACTGGAGCTGAGTGGCTACACCTTC.

The chain employs TRBV5-1 and TRBJ1-1; 7 bases agree with TRBD1. V gave up 4 bases and J gave up 0 bases; unmatched junction bases: 9. Germline lookup yields CDR1 SGHRS and CDR2 YFSETQ. This CDR3 has 16 residues. CDR3 DNA sequence: TGCGCCAGCAGCCCTCCCCGGGGACAGTTGAACACTGAAGCTTTCTTT. Amino acid sequence: CASSPPRGQLNTEAFF.